This T cell receptor beta chain was captured in a study of tumor-infiltrating lymphocytes in primary liver carcinoma. Across the whole study: Lesions, classed as T1-T3 N0M0, spanned 4.2 to 10 cm across. Yields of productive TCRbeta reads ranged from roughly 3.5 to 7.13 million per sample and were similar across tissue types.

The investigators made TCR beta cDNA from about 0.45 ug total RNA, using a constant-region primer. Amplification in three nested multiplex PCR rounds with slightly modified ARM-PCR gave rise to TCR beta libraries. TRBV1-TRBV30 forward and Cbeta reverse primers drove the first two approximately 10-cycle rounds. TCRdb recomputed calls from the multiplex PCR reads with MiXCR, one row per CDR3 protein. The repertoire holds approximately 330,000 distinct CDR3 sequences, with about 61% as singletons. This clonotype was picked up one time. Its ends do not fully match the called genes, so a read error is possible. This CDR3 comprises 11 residues. The V gene's germline CDR1 is SGHAT and CDR2 FQNNGV. Unsorted whole blood served as the source of blood RNA, and germline DNA was extracted as well. With chronic HBV infection, the patients were also treatment-naive.

The source of this sequence is a man between 35 and 55 years old with primary liver carcinoma and hepatitis B virus infection. V and J are TRBV11-2 and TRBJ2-1; D is uncertain. The sample taken for sequencing was peripheral blood. CDR3 loop: CVSSTTSKQFF. CDR3 in DNA: TGTGTCAGCAGCACGACCAGTAAGCAGTTCTTC.